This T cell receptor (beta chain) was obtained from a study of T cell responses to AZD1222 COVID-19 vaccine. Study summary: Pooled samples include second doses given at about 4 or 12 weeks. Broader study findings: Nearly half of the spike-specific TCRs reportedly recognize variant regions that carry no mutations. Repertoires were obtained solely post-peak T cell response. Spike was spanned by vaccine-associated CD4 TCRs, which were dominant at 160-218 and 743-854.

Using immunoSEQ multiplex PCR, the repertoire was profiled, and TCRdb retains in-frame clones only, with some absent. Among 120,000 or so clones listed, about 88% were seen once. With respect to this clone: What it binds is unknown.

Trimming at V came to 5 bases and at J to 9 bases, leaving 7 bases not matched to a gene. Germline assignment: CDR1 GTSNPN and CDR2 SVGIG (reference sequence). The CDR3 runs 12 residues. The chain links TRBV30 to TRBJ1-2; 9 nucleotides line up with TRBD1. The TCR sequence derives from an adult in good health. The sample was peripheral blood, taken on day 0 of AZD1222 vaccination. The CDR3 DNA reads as TGTGCCTGGCTTGGACAGGGGCGGAGCTACACCTTC. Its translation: CAWLGQGRSYTF.